This T cell receptor beta chain was obtained from a study of blood T cell repertoires in COVID-19. Study overall: The cDNA or gDNA used as material had been derived from T cells, B-cell-depleted T cells, or PBMCs.

The germline V gene has CDR1 SGDLS and CDR2 YYNGEE. The CDR3 length is 14 residues. The V end lost 4 bases, the J end lost 4 bases, and 12 bases lay between the germline ends. This clone was counted once. As originally analysed: Amplification of reference gene primers provided the estimated nucleated cell counts. The assay was immunoSEQ multiplex PCR, and TCRdb's table has in-frame clones only and misses some. V, J and clone size reflect that table, while D and trimming were determined from the DNA. Of approximately 270,000 clones in the sample, roughly nine tenths were seen once. The receptor's source is a human donor in a cohort exposed to, infected with or recovered from COVID-19 (not recorded which). The donor label of this sample is uncertain. The sequenced sample was PBMCs or T cells enriched from blood (not recorded which). This sequence joins TRBV9 and TRBJ1-3, with D perhaps matching TRBD1 (5 bases). The CDR3 bases are TGTGCCAGCAGCCGGGGGGAGGTAGGAAACACCATATATTTT. Amino acid sequence: CASSRGEVGNTIYF.